Listed here are 30 T cell receptor beta chains from one sample, sequenced in a study of OX40 agonist ivuxolimab in advanced cancers. Generated by immunoSEQ multiplex PCR, the TCRdb table keeps only in-frame clones and is missing some. Among some 130,000 clones listed, around 87% were seen once. Sample: CD4+ or CD8+ T cells sorted from blood, taken in a trial of the OX40 agonist ivuxolimab. The receptors were sampled from an adult with an advanced solid tumor such as melanoma, head and neck, liver or kidney cancer.

The chain has TRBV19 and TRBJ1-4; possibly TRBD1 for D (5 bases). V was trimmed by 8 bases and J by 0 bases, leaving 16 bases between them. The CDR3 extends over 16 amino acids. Germline lookup yields CDR1 LNHDA and CDR2 SQIVND (reference sequence). This CDR3 reads CASSRRQTATNEKLFF. The CDR3 DNA follows: TGTGCCAGTTCCCGAAGACAGACTGCAACTAATGAAAAACTGTTTTTT.

This rearrangement joins TRBV7-2 to TRBJ2-3, with 9 bases matching TRBD2. Trimming removed 6 bases from V and 2 bases from J; junction bases left unmatched: 6. The CDR3 contains 15 residues. Germline loops: CDR1 SGHTA, CDR2 FQGNSA. The DNA for the CDR3 is TGTGCCAGCAGACCAGGACTAGCGAACACAGATACGCAGTATTTT. This sequence encodes CASRPGLANTDTQYF.

This rearrangement joins TRBV19 to TRBJ1-3; no firm D call. The CDR3 is made up of 15 amino acids. The germline CDR1 and CDR2 sequences are LNHDA and SQIVND (reference sequence). The V and J ends lost 4 bases and 4 bases respectively, with 14 bases between them. In nucleotides, the CDR3 is TGTGCCAGTAGTACCCCAATGGCAGGCGGAAACACCATATATTTT. It translates to CASSTPMAGGNTIYF.

This chain uses TRBV5-6 with TRBJ2-1; 8 bases align to TRBD2. Trimming took 2 bases from V and 1 from J; bases not matched to a gene: 2. The CDR3 loop spans 15 amino acids. CDR1 is SGHDT and CDR2 is YYEEEE in the germline V gene. CDR3 protein: CASSFGLASYNEQFF. CDR3 DNA: TGTGCCAGCAGCTTTGGACTAGCTTCCTACAATGAGCAGTTCTTC. The entire variable domain, with the rest obtained from reference TRBV5-6 and TRBJ2-1, is as follows: DAGVTQSPTHLIKTRGQQVTLRCSPKSGHDTVSWYQQALGQGPQFIFQYYEEEERQRGNFPDRFSGHQFPNYSSELNVNALLLGDSALYLCASSFGLASYNEQFFGPGTRLTVL.

V is TRBV30 and J is TRBJ2-5, with D possibly being TRBD2 (5 bases). With 4 bases removed from V and 4 bases from J, the gap between germline ends came to 16 bases. The germline V gene encodes CDR1 GTSNPN and CDR2 SVGIG (reference sequence). The CDR3 contains 14 residues. CDR3 nucleotides: TGTGCCTGGACATCTTACGGGCTAGCAGAGACCCAGTACTTC. It specifies CAWTSYGLAETQYF. The complete variable domain, with remaining parts taken from reference TRBV30 and TRBJ2-5, reads SQTIHQWPATLVQPVGSPLSLECTVEGTSNPNLYWYRQAAGRGLQLLFYSVGIGQISSEVPQNLSASRPQDRQFILSSKKLLLSDSGFYLCAWTSYGLAETQYFGPGTRLLVL.

CDR3 bases: TGTGCCAGCAGCCCGGGACAGGGCGGGTTTGGCTACACCTTC. Amino acid sequence: CASSPGQGGFGYTF. The chain combines TRBV28 with TRBJ1-2; 9 bases are a match to TRBD1. This CDR3 is 14 amino acids long. Looked up from germline, CDR1 is MDHEN and CDR2 is SYDVKM. V lost 6 bases to trimming and J lost 7 bases; unmatched junction nucleotides: 9.

The chain has TRBV4-1 and TRBJ2-5; D is possibly TRBD2 (6 bases). Germline V CDR1 and CDR2: MGHRA, YSYEKL. The V end lost 0 bases, the J end lost 3 bases, and 14 bases lay between the germline ends. The CDR3 runs 16 residues. This CDR3 reads CASSQDRSAGKETQYF. In DNA form, the CDR3 reads TGCGCCAGCAGCCAAGATCGCTCGGCGGGGAAAGAGACCCAGTACTTC.

J is TRBJ1-2 and V is TRBV12-5, with no clear D. Germline V lookup: CDR1 LGHNT, CDR2 FRNRAP. V gave up 5 bases and J gave up 5 bases, with 18 bases separating them. CDR3 length: 15 residues. In DNA form, the CDR3 reads TGTGCTAGTGGTACCGCCGGGGTAGGAAGGTATGGCTACACCTTC. Translation: CASGTAGVGRYGYTF.

The chain recombines TRBV9 with TRBJ1-2; 7 bases map to TRBD1. Germline loops: CDR1 SGDLS, CDR2 YYNGEE. The trim removed 4 bases at V and 2 bases at J, leaving 5 bases unmatched. The CDR3 consists of 14 residues. The CDR3 region is CASSNKQGNYGYTF. Written as DNA, the CDR3 is TGTGCCAGCAGCAACAAACAGGGGAACTATGGCTACACCTTC.

The chain is built from TRBV27 and TRBJ1-3, with D tentatively TRBD1 (6 bases). The germline V and J ends were trimmed by 4 bases and 9 bases, with 13 bases remaining between them. CDR1 MNHEY and CDR2 SMNVEV come from the germline V gene (reference sequence). The CDR3 extends over 13 amino acids. The CDR3 spells CASSSTGTSTIYF. CDR3 DNA: TGTGCCAGCAGTTCCACAGGGACAAGCACCATATATTTT.

This chain connects TRBV27 to TRBJ2-2; TRBD2 is a possible D gene (6 bases). V shed 6 bases and J shed 4 bases, with 18 bases lying between them. Germline CDR1 MNHEY, CDR2 SMNVEV (reference sequence). CDR3 length: 16 amino acids. The CDR3 is CASRQWGVPGTGELFF. For the CDR3, the DNA is TGTGCCAGCAGGCAATGGGGGGTCCCGGGCACCGGGGAGCTGTTTTTT.

This clone was counted between two and nine times. The genes are TRBV4-2 and TRBJ1-6; 7 bases agree with TRBD1. The CDR3 loop spans 17 amino acids. The V and J ends lost 3 bases and 7 bases, in that order; junction bases with no gene match: 12. Germline CDR1 and CDR2: LGHNA and YNFKEQ. DNA for the CDR3: TGTGCCAGCAGCCAGCAAATCTCCGGGACAGCGAATTCACCCCTCCACTTT. Its protein product is CASSQQISGTANSPLHF.

The chain carries TRBV28 and TRBJ1-3, with 7 nucleotides matching TRBD1. The V gene end was trimmed by 7 bases and the J gene end by 0 bases; junction bases not matched to a gene: 6. Germline V gene lookup returns CDR1 MDHEN and CDR2 SYDVKM. CDR3 size: 15 residues. The CDR3 is CASKDREFSGNTIYF. The CDR3 region has the DNA TGTGCCAGCAAAGACAGGGAATTCTCTGGAAACACCATATATTTT. Variable domain in full (rest from reference TRBV28 and TRBJ1-3): DVKVTQSSRYLVKRTGEKVFLECVQDMDHENMFWYRQDPGLGLRLIYFSYDVKMKEKGDIPEGYSVSREKKERFSLILESASTNQTSMYLCASKDREFSGNTIYFGEGSWLTVV.

This sequence joins TRBV6-5 and TRBJ1-6, with 9 bases lining up with TRBD1. V dropped 7 bases and J dropped 9; count of bases not matched to a gene: 7. The germline V gene has CDR1 MNHEY and CDR2 SVGAGI. This CDR3 is built from 14 residues. The CDR3 sequence: CASTPGQGGSPLHF. CDR3 in DNA: TGTGCCAGCACCCCGGGACAGGGTGGTTCACCCCTCCACTTT.

The V and J genes are TRBV18 and TRBJ2-5, with D maybe TRBD1 (5 bases). The CDR3 consists of 14 residues. Trimming cost V 6 bases and J 5 bases, with 16 bases left between them. Germline-derived CDR1 and CDR2 are KGHSH and LQKENI. The CDR3: CASSPTGFKETQYF. The DNA for the CDR3 is TGTGCCAGCTCGCCCACAGGATTCAAGGAGACCCAGTACTTC. Together with reference TRBV18 and TRBJ2-5, the CDR3 gives the full variable domain: NAGVMQNPRHLVRRRGQEARLRCSPMKGHSHVYWYRQLPEEGLKFMVYLQKENIIDESGMPKERFSAEFPKEGPSILRIQQVVRGDSAAYFCASSPTGFKETQYFGPGTRLLVL.

This chain's CDR3 is CASSESSRYEQYF. The CDR3 DNA is TGCGCCAGCAGTGAGTCGAGTCGATACGAGCAGTACTTC. The gene calls are TRBV10-1 and TRBJ2-7, with D unresolved. V shed 0 bases and J shed 4 bases, with 7 bases lying between them. There are 13 residues in the CDR3. CDR1 WNHNN and CDR2 SYGVQD come from the germline V gene (reference sequence).

The chain uses TRBV28 and TRBJ2-3, with 7 bases that match TRBD2. V lost 6 bases and J lost 2; bases outside the gene matches: 8. From germline, CDR1 is MDHEN and CDR2 SYDVKM. This CDR3 contains 15 residues. In nucleotides, the CDR3 is TGTGCCAGCAGGTCCGGGGGGTACGTCACAGATACGCAGTATTTT. It codes for CASRSGGYVTDTQYF.

The table lists this clone with a count of one. The CDR3 nucleotides read TGTGCCAGCAGCTTAAGCCAGGGGGAGCCCTACGAGCAGTACTTC. Translated, it gives CASSLSQGEPYEQYF. The chain is built from TRBV7-2 and TRBJ2-7, with TRBD1 identical over 7 bases. Germline loops: CDR1 SGHTA, CDR2 FQGNSA. V lost 2 bases to trimming and J lost 2 bases; unmatched junction nucleotides: 6. This CDR3 region has 15 residues.

J is TRBJ1-4 and V is TRBV27; D gene uncertain. The germline gives CDR1 MNHEY, CDR2 SMNVEV (reference sequence). The CDR3 contains 12 residues. Deletions cut 8 bases from V and 10 bases from J, with 14 bases between. Here the CDR3 reads CASSGVGLKLFF. For the CDR3, the DNA is TGTGCCAGCTCGGGAGTGGGCTTAAAACTGTTTTTT. Full variable domain (rest looked up from reference TRBV27 and TRBJ1-4): EAQVTQNPRYLITVTGKKLTVTCSQNMNHEYMSWYRQDPGLGLRQIYYSMNVEVTDKGDVPEGYKVSRKEKRNFPLILESPSPNQTSLYFCASSGVGLKLFFGSGTQLSVL.

The DNA of the CDR3 is TGTGCCTGGGGTCATGACAGCTCTGGAAACACCATATATTTT. This encodes CAWGHDSSGNTIYF. V and J are TRBV30 and TRBJ1-3; TRBD1 might be the D (5 bases). The CDR3 contains 14 residues. Trimming pared 5 bases from V and 0 bases from J, leaving 11 bases between. The germline V gene has CDR1 GTSNPN and CDR2 SVGIG (reference sequence).

J is TRBJ2-3 and V is TRBV7-2; 10 nucleotides align to TRBD2. The length of the CDR3 is 14 residues. The V and J ends lost 2 bases and 6 bases, in that order; junction bases with no gene match: 2. Germline lookup yields CDR1 SGHTA and CDR2 FQGNSA. CDR3 sequence reads: CASSLSGGVDTQYF. DNA of the CDR3: TGTGCCAGCAGCTTAAGCGGGGGGGTTGATACGCAGTATTTT.

The chain couples TRBV19 to TRBJ2-2; TRBD1 might be the D (6 bases). Germline assignment: CDR1 LNHDA and CDR2 SQIVND (reference sequence). V was trimmed by 9 bases and J by 0 bases, leaving 11 bases between them. The CDR3 is 14 amino acids. Here the CDR3 reads CASSGVSNTGELFF. In DNA, the CDR3 is TGTGCCAGCTCAGGGGTATCGAACACCGGGGAGCTGTTTTTT. The full variable domain, completed using reference TRBV19 and TRBJ2-2, is DGGITQSPKYLFRKEGQNVTLSCEQNLNHDAMYWYRQDPGQGLRLIYYSQIVNDFQKGDIAEGYSVSREKKESFPLTVTSAQKNPTAFYLCASSGVSNTGELFFGEGSRLTVL.

The genes are TRBV19 and TRBJ1-5; no definite D call. Trimming shortened V by 5 bases and J by 0 bases, and 11 bases separated the two germline ends. Germline V gene lookup returns CDR1 LNHDA and CDR2 SQIVND (reference sequence). The CDR3 is 15 amino acids. CDR3 amino acids: CASSGSQSSNQPQHF. CDR3 in DNA: TGTGCCAGTAGTGGGTCCCAGAGTAGCAATCAGCCCCAGCATTTT.

J is TRBJ1-5 and V is TRBV10-1; tentatively, D is TRBD1 (5 bases). There are 13 residues in the CDR3. Trimming cost V 4 bases and J 10 bases, with 14 bases left between them. CDR1 is WNHNN, CDR2 SYGVQD, per germline (reference sequence). The CDR3 bases are TGCGCCAGCAGTGGACAGCCCCGGGGACCCCAGCATTTT. Translating it yields CASSGQPRGPQHF.

This rearrangement joins TRBV19 to TRBJ2-3; maybe TRBD2 (7 bases). Trimming shortened V by 8 bases and J by 6 bases, and 15 bases separated the two germline ends. The CDR3 is made up of 13 amino acids. The germline V gene has CDR1 LNHDA and CDR2 SQIVND (reference sequence). The CDR3 DNA sequence: TGTGCCAGTTCTACCGGGGGGCGGGATACGCAGTATTTT. Its protein product is CASSTGGRDTQYF.

The V and J genes are TRBV27 and TRBJ1-5, with D uncertain. Trimming took off 7 bases at V and 3 bases at J, with 19 bases between the two ends. The CDR3 contains 16 residues. Germline V gene lookup returns CDR1 MNHEY and CDR2 SMNVEV (reference sequence). CDR3 residues: CASIPPVVQVNQPQHF. In nucleotides, the CDR3 is TGTGCCAGCATCCCCCCCGTGGTACAAGTCAATCAGCCCCAGCATTTT.

Remarks on this clone: Distinct nucleotide sequences in the sample also encode this CDR3. The CDR3 coding sequence is TGTGCCAGCAGTTACCTAAGATACGAGCAGTACTTC. Protein product: CASSYLRYEQYF. The chain employs TRBV28 and TRBJ2-7; D unresolved. Trimming pared 4 bases from V and 4 bases from J, leaving 8 bases between. There are 12 residues in the CDR3. CDR1 is MDHEN and CDR2 is SYDVKM in the germline V gene.

The V and J genes are TRBV6-6 and TRBJ2-7; 10 nucleotides align to TRBD1. The CDR3 length is 15 residues. Germline V gene data show CDR1 as MNHNY and CDR2 as SVGAGI (reference sequence). Germline trimming cut 4 bases from V and 5 bases from J; bases unmatched to any gene: 8. CDR3 coding DNA: TGTGCCAGCAGTTCAGCCTGGGACAGGGGAAACGAGCAGTACTTC. Its translation is CASSSAWDRGNEQYF.

CDR3 in amino acids: CASSEYLGNIQYF. The CDR3 coding sequence is TGTGCCAGCAGTGAATATTTGGGGAACATTCAGTACTTC. The J gene is TRBJ2-4, the V gene TRBV6-1, with unresolved D. Trimming removed 2 bases from V and 7 bases from J, with 9 bases in between. CDR1 MNHNS and CDR2 SASEGT come from the germline V gene. The CDR3 sequence is 13 residues long.

The genes are TRBV6-6 and TRBJ2-3; 8 bases fit TRBD1. CDR1 and CDR2 (germline): MNHNY, SVGAGI (reference sequence). The CDR3 has 14 residues. Trimming at V came to 7 bases and at J to 3 bases, leaving 6 bases not matched to a gene. CDR3 nucleotides: TGTGCCAGCACCACTAGGACAGGGACAGATACGCAGTATTTT. Encoded protein: CASTTRTGTDTQYF.